A single sample is the source of the 21 T cell receptor beta chains below, sequenced in a study of blood T cells in healthy people across ages. A J-beta primer mix and a sample-barcoded 5' primer were used in a second PCR of roughly 6 to 11 cycles. TCRdb called the 5' RACE reads again in MiXCR, with one record for every CDR3 protein. Altogether around 1.5 million distinct CDR3 sequences are present, around 39% being singletons, with the ten largest covering under 8%. Sample: blood. The receptors were gathered from a woman under 30 in good health.

The V and J genes are TRBV7-9 and TRBJ2-7; D is uncertain. The V end was cut by 7 bases, the J end by 3 bases, with 10 bases between. Germline CDR1 SEHNR, CDR2 FQNEAQ (reference sequence). This CDR3 has 12 amino acids. CDR3 sequence (DNA): TGTGCCAGCACCTCGACTGGCTACGAGCAGTACTTC. Its translation is CASTSTGYEQYF.

This clonotype showed up many times. V and J are TRBV29-1 and TRBJ2-1; 10 nucleotides agree with TRBD2. The junction had 9 bases not matched to a gene; V was cut back by 7 bases and J by 9 bases. Germline V gene lookup returns CDR1 SQVTM and CDR2 ANQGSEA. CDR3 length equals 13 residues. This CDR3 is CSAIIAGGLEQFF. The CDR3 bases are TGCAGCGCCATAATAGCGGGGGGCCTTGAGCAGTTCTTC.

A remark on this clonotype: The germline gene is not matched at one end of the junction; a read error may be the cause. V usage is TRBV9 and J usage is TRBJ2-3; no reliable D call. Germline assignment: CDR1 SGDLS and CDR2 YYNGEE. CDR3 length: 16 residues. CDR3 in DNA: TGTGCTAGCAGCGTAAAGGGTTGGATGATCACAGATACGCAGTATTTT. Translation: CASSVKGWMITDTQYF.

The chain couples TRBV6-6 to TRBJ2-6; D might be TRBD2 (5 bases). This CDR3 is built from 17 residues. The germline gives CDR1 MNHNY, CDR2 SVGAGI (reference sequence). Trimming cost V 8 bases and J 0 bases, with 17 bases left between them. The CDR3 loop reads CASAEGMHSSGANVLTF. In DNA, the CDR3 is TGTGCCAGCGCAGAGGGCATGCACTCCTCTGGGGCCAACGTCCTGACTTTC.

With respect to this clonotype: One end of the junction is discordant with germline, which a read error may explain. The genes are TRBV7-2 and TRBJ2-7; possibly TRBD1 for D (6 bases). Germline V gene sequence: CDR1 SGHTA, CDR2 FQGNSA. The CDR3 contains 13 residues. CDR3 sequence (DNA): TGTGCCATCAGCCTCCGGACAGTCTACGAGCAGTACTTC. Translating gives CAISLRTVYEQYF.

This clonotype has just a few counts. This chain joins TRBV12-3 or TRBV12-4 and TRBJ2-1; no clear D gene. This CDR3 spans 15 amino acids. Trimming removed 1 base from V and 5 bases from J, with 12 bases in between. The CDR3 reads CASSLVLFRNNEQFF. The CDR3 DNA reads TGTGCCAGCAGTTTAGTCCTTTTCCGAAACAATGAGCAGTTCTTC.

This clonotype was seen at least ten times. The chain employs TRBV29-1 and TRBJ2-3, with 7 bases fitting TRBD1. The CDR3 consists of 13 residues. After removal of 6 bases from V and 2 bases from J, the junction contained 5 bases not matched to a gene. In germline, CDR1 is SQVTM, CDR2 ANQGSEA. The CDR3 loop is CSVSGTVTDTQYF. CDR3 sequence (DNA): TGCAGCGTCTCCGGGACAGTCACAGATACGCAGTATTTT.

This clonotype was seen a handful of times. The chain couples TRBV29-1 to TRBJ2-5; D not resolved. The CDR3 length is 13 residues. Between the trimmed V and J ends, which lost 4 bases and 1 base, there was a span of 10 bases. In germline, CDR1 is SQVTM, CDR2 ANQGSEA. Here the CDR3 DNA reads TGCAGCGTTGTTGCGTGGGTCCAAGAGACCCAGTACTTC. Translation: CSVVAWVQETQYF.

This chain joins TRBV14 and TRBJ2-1; 9 bases are shared with TRBD1. J gave up 15 bases and V 4 bases, and 4 bases lay outside the gene matches. Germline lookup yields CDR1 SGHDN and CDR2 FVKESK. The CDR3 covers 11 residues. The CDR3 spells CASSPGTGWFF. CDR3 DNA sequence: TGTGCCAGCAGCCCCGGGACAGGGTGGTTCTTC.

This clonotype occurred a few times. The junction shows a germline mismatch at one end, possibly a read error. This chain links TRBV6-6 with TRBJ2-5; a possible D gene is TRBD2 (6 bases). Germline CDR1 reads MNHNY; CDR2 reads SVGAGI (reference sequence). CDR3 size: 12 residues. As DNA, the CDR3 is TGTGCAAGCACCCCGCGGGGTCAGACCCAGTACTTC. Protein: CASTPRGQTQYF.

The chain couples TRBV20-1 to TRBJ2-7, with 11 positions matching TRBD2. Germline trimming cut 6 bases from V and 4 bases from J; bases unmatched to any gene: 11. CDR3 length: 15 amino acids. Germline CDR1 DFQATT, CDR2 SNEGSKA (reference sequence). The CDR3 DNA sequence: TGCAGTGCACCGAAGCCTAGCGGGGGGTTGTACGAGCAGTACTTC. Amino acids: CSAPKPSGGLYEQYF.

The chain has TRBV24-1 and TRBJ2-2, with 10 bases that match TRBD2. The germline CDR1 and CDR2 sequences are KGHDR and SFDVKD. Trimming cost V 5 bases and J 3 bases; bases outside gene matches: 5. The CDR3 runs to 16 residues. The CDR3 protein is CATSGGLAYDTGELFF. CDR3 in DNA: TGTGCCACCAGTGGGGGACTAGCGTACGACACCGGGGAGCTGTTTTTT.

There are a few counts of this clonotype. The chain links TRBV20-1 to TRBJ1-2; D remains ambiguous. The germline V and J ends were trimmed by 3 bases and 11 bases, with 10 bases remaining between them. CDR1 is DFQATT, CDR2 SNEGSKA, per germline (reference sequence). CDR3 length: 10 amino acids. For the CDR3, the DNA is TGCAGTGCTAGTCCGGACGGGTACACCTTC. As protein: CSASPDGYTF.

The V gene is TRBV11-3, the J gene TRBJ2-2, with 9 nucleotides matching TRBD2. In germline, CDR1 is SGHNT, CDR2 YENEEA. The CDR3 covers 16 residues. The V gene end was trimmed by 3 bases and the J gene end by 1 base; junction bases not matched to a gene: 3. The DNA of the CDR3 is TGTGCCAGCAGCTTTAGCGGGGGAATGAACACCGGGGAGCTGTTTTTT. Translated: CASSFSGGMNTGELFF. The full variable domain, rest sourced from reference TRBV11-3 and TRBJ2-2, is EAGVVQSPRYKIIEKKQPVAFWCNPISGHNTLYWYLQNLGQGPELLIRYENEEAVDDSQLPKDRFSAERLKGVDSTLKIQPAELGDSAVYLCASSFSGGMNTGELFFGEGSRLTVL.

The chain is built from TRBV12-3 or TRBV12-4 and TRBJ2-1; no clear D gene. This CDR3 comprises 12 residues. V was trimmed by 1 base and J by 10 bases, leaving 8 bases between them. CDR3 in amino acids: CASSLVSYEQFF. The CDR3 nucleotides read TGTGCCAGCAGTTTAGTGTCCTACGAGCAGTTCTTC.

This clonotype came up a few times. This chain connects TRBV25-1 to TRBJ1-2; unclear D gene. The CDR3 extends over 12 amino acids. Trimming removed 6 bases from V and 4 bases from J, with 9 bases in between. CDR1 is MGHDK, CDR2 SYGVNS, per germline. CDR3 amino acids: CASRTEFYGYTF. CDR3 DNA: TGTGCCAGCAGGACCGAGTTCTATGGCTACACCTTC.

The gene calls are TRBV6-1 and TRBJ1-1; 10 bases line up with TRBD1. This CDR3 contains 14 residues. The ends lost 4 bases at V and 4 bases at J; junction bases unmatched: 3. Germline V gene data show CDR1 as MNHNS and CDR2 as SASEGT. CDR3 residues: CASSAGTGVTEAFF. DNA for the CDR3: TGTGCCAGCAGTGCCGGGACAGGGGTCACTGAAGCTTTCTTT.

J is TRBJ1-5 and V is TRBV20-1, with 9 bases aligning to TRBD1. This CDR3 comprises 16 residues. Germline V gene sequence: CDR1 DFQATT, CDR2 SNEGSKA (reference sequence). Trimming took 1 base from V and 9 from J; bases not matched to a gene: 13. The CDR3 DNA follows: TGCAGTGCTAGAGCCCCGACTGGGACAGGGAGTAGGCCCCAGCATTTT. Translating it yields CSARAPTGTGSRPQHF.

The chain is built from TRBV18 and TRBJ1-5; D ambiguous. V was pared by 0 bases and J by 2 bases, with 5 bases between. CDR1 KGHSH and CDR2 LQKENI come from the germline V gene. The CDR3 length is 14 residues. CDR3 amino acids: CASSPPPGNQPQHF. The DNA of the CDR3 is TGTGCCAGCTCACCACCGCCCGGCAATCAGCCCCAGCATTTT.

This chain links TRBV18 with TRBJ1-2; D not certain. Germline V gene data show CDR1 as KGHSH and CDR2 as LQKENI. With 0 bases removed from V and 9 bases from J, the gap between germline ends came to 14 bases. The CDR3 is 14 residues long. The CDR3 protein is CASSPPEDTFSYTF. CDR3 in DNA: TGTGCCAGCTCACCACCGGAAGATACCTTCAGCTACACCTTC.

The V and J genes are TRBV30 and TRBJ1-1; D unresolved. V was pared by 0 bases and J by 10 bases, with 9 bases between. Germline V gene sequence: CDR1 GTSNPN, CDR2 SVGIG (reference sequence). This CDR3 is 11 amino acids long. The CDR3 nucleotides are TGTGCCTGGAGTGTAGAACGGGGAGCTTTCTTT. Amino acid sequence: CAWSVERGAFF.